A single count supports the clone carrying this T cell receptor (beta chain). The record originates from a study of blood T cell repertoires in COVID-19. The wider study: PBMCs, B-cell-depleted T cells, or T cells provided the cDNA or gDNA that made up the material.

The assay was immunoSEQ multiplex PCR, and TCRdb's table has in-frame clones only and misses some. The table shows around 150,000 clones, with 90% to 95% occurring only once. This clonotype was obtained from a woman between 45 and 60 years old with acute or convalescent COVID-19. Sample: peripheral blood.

Here the CDR3 DNA reads TGTGCCAGCAGCTTAGTAGTAGCGGGAGCTAAAGAGCAGTACTTC. Its protein is CASSLVVAGAKEQYF. J is TRBJ2-7 and V is TRBV7-2, with 9 positions matching TRBD2. Germline V gene data show CDR1 as SGHTA and CDR2 as FQGNSA. The trim removed 1 base at V and 7 bases at J, leaving 8 bases unmatched. CDR3 length: 15 amino acids.